One and the same sample provided the 15 T cell receptor beta chains below, sequenced in a study of control samples from healthy donors and cancer patients. TCRdb keeps only in-frame clones here, not all; method: immunoSEQ multiplex PCR. The data contain 150,000 to 200,000 clones, 70% to 90% of them seen just once; the ten biggest clones take up less than 2%. The sample taken for sequencing was blood. The receptor set was obtained from a young man in good health.

In its sample, this clone was seen a few times. V is TRBV19 and J is TRBJ1-1, with D possibly matching TRBD1 (5 bases). The CDR3 is 14 residues long. Per the germline V gene, CDR1 is LNHDA and CDR2 is SQIVND (reference sequence). V was cut by 5 bases and J by 5 bases, with 15 bases left in between. In DNA form, the CDR3 reads TGTGCCAGTAGTTCCATCACTGGGACTACTGAAGCTTTCTTT. Protein sequence: CASSSITGTTEAFF.

This clone was observed a handful of times. The rearrangement joins TRBV6-2 or TRBV6-3 to TRBJ2-7, with D maybe TRBD1 (7 bases). Trimming took 5 bases from V and 6 from J, leaving 20 bases between them. CDR1 MNHEY and CDR2 SVGEGT come from the germline V gene. The CDR3 is 15 amino acids. CDR3 amino acids: CASSARQGGPTEQYF. In nucleotides, the CDR3 is TGTGCCAGCAGTGCGCGACAGGGAGGCCCCACCGAGCAGTACTTC.

The J gene is TRBJ2-1, the V gene TRBV5-4; a possible D gene is TRBD2 (5 bases). Per the germline V gene, CDR1 is SGHNT and CDR2 is YYREEE (reference sequence). With 4 bases removed from V and 5 bases from J, the gap between germline ends came to 16 bases. The CDR3 is made up of 15 amino acids. The CDR3 sequence: CASSRRENGDNEQFF. The CDR3 DNA sequence: TGTGCCAGCAGCCGAAGGGAGAACGGGGACAATGAGCAGTTCTTC.

In its sample, this clone was seen once. The rearrangement links TRBV2 to TRBJ1-1, with unresolved D. CDR3 size: 14 residues. In germline, CDR1 is SNHLY, CDR2 FYNNEI. Trimming left V 8 bases short and J 5 bases short, with 18 bases between. CDR3 loop: CASFPASRATEAFF. As DNA, the CDR3 is TGTGCCAGCTTTCCCGCTTCTCGGGCAACTGAAGCTTTCTTT. Filled out from reference TRBV2 and TRBJ1-1, the complete variable domain reads EPEVTQTPSHQVTQMGQEVILRCVPISNHLYFYWYRQILGQKVEFLVSFYNNEISEKSEIFDDQFSVERPDGSNFTLKIRSTKLEDSAMYFCASFPASRATEAFFGQGTRLTVV.

This clone showed up just a few times. In nucleotides, the CDR3 is TGTGCCAGCAGCGTAAGGGACGGTCCCTACGAGCAGTACTTC. It codes for CASSVRDGPYEQYF. The chain joins TRBV9 to TRBJ2-7; D may correspond to TRBD1 or TRBD2 (5 bases each). CDR3 length: 14 residues. Trimming pared 1 base from V and 2 bases from J, leaving 10 bases between. Germline-derived CDR1 and CDR2 are SGDLS and YYNGEE.

The rearrangement joins TRBV9 to TRBJ1-4, with no clear D. The V gene lost 0 bases and the J gene lost 8 bases, with 14 bases spanning the gap. Germline assignment: CDR1 SGDLS and CDR2 YYNGEE. CDR3 size: 15 residues. In DNA form, the CDR3 reads TGTGCCAGCAGCGTAGTGCCGGGAGCGGCGGAAAAACTGTTTTTT. Amino acids: CASSVVPGAAEKLFF.

The gene calls are TRBV27 and TRBJ2-1; TRBD1 is a possible D gene (5 bases). Germline V gene sequence: CDR1 MNHEY, CDR2 SMNVEV (reference sequence). V gave up 3 bases and J gave up 6 bases, with 9 bases separating them. The CDR3 sequence is 13 residues long. The CDR3 coding sequence is TGTGCCAGCAGTTTTGGCAGGGCCAATGAGCAGTTCTTC. This sequence encodes CASSFGRANEQFF.

The table lists this clone with a few counts. This chain joins TRBV11-3 and TRBJ2-7, with D possibly being TRBD2 (5 bases). Germline CDR1 SGHNT, CDR2 YENEEA. There are 14 residues in the CDR3. Trimming pared 1 base from V and 4 bases from J, leaving 11 bases between. Here the CDR3 DNA reads TGTGCCAGCAGCTTAGGAGGTGAGGGTTACGAGCAGTACTTC. Translating it yields CASSLGGEGYEQYF. Variable domain in full (rest from reference TRBV11-3 and TRBJ2-7): EAGVVQSPRYKIIEKKQPVAFWCNPISGHNTLYWYLQNLGQGPELLIRYENEEAVDDSQLPKDRFSAERLKGVDSTLKIQPAELGDSAVYLCASSLGGEGYEQYFGPGTRLTVT.

The V call is TRBV5-6, the J call TRBJ2-7; possible D gene TRBD2, 6 bases. The CDR3 is 14 residues long. Germline CDR1 is SGHDT and CDR2 is YYEEEE. V lost 0 bases and J lost 4, with 11 bases in between. In DNA, the CDR3 is TGTGCCAGCAGCTTGGGTGCAGGGAGGTACGAGCAGTACTTC. This sequence encodes CASSLGAGRYEQYF.

J is TRBJ1-4 and V is TRBV28; 10 bases line up with TRBD1. V shed 5 bases and J 6 bases; nucleotides not matched to a gene: 9. Germline V gives CDR1 MDHEN, CDR2 SYDVKM. The CDR3 length is 16 residues. The CDR3 nucleotides are TGTGCCAGCAGTCTCGACCCCGGGACAGGGGATGAAAAACTGTTTTTT. Its translation is CASSLDPGTGDEKLFF.

The chain employs TRBV10-3 and TRBJ2-3, with TRBD1 matching over 7 bases. The CDR3 sequence is 19 residues long. V gave up 6 bases and J gave up 0 bases; unmatched junction bases: 18. Germline CDR1 reads ENHRY; CDR2 reads SYGVKD. The CDR3 protein is CAISPGQRPWAASTDTQYF. The CDR3 coding sequence is TGTGCCATCAGCCCGGGACAGCGTCCTTGGGCTGCTAGCACAGATACGCAGTATTTT.

The rearrangement links TRBV23-1 to TRBJ1-1; perhaps TRBD1 as D (5 bases). TRBV23-1 is annotated as an ORF whose role is uncertain. Trimming pared 9 bases from V and 1 base from J, leaving 15 bases between. The CDR3 spans 14 residues. CDR3 region: CASRGLKTNTEAFF. DNA for the CDR3: TGCGCCAGTAGGGGACTAAAGACGAACACTGAAGCTTTCTTT.

This clone appeared once. The V call is TRBV27, the J call TRBJ2-7; TRBD1 aligns across 9 bases. V shed 3 bases, J shed 6 bases, and the junction held 6 bases outside the gene matches. The CDR3 runs 14 residues. From germline, CDR1 is MNHEY and CDR2 SMNVEV (reference sequence). This CDR3 reads CASSFSDRGLEQYF. The DNA for the CDR3 is TGTGCCAGCAGTTTTTCGGACAGGGGTCTCGAGCAGTACTTC.

The J gene is TRBJ2-3, the V gene TRBV13; D ambiguous. Trimming removed 0 bases from V and 1 base from J, with 8 bases in between. The germline V gene has CDR1 PRHDT and CDR2 FYEKMQ (reference sequence). This CDR3 contains 15 residues. The DNA of the CDR3 is TGTGCCAGCAGCTTAGGGGGGAAGCGCACAGATACGCAGTATTTT. This translates into CASSLGGKRTDTQYF.

In the case of this clone: Other DNA sequences within the sample encode an identical CDR3. The V gene is TRBV19, the J gene TRBJ2-3; D is unclear. The CDR3 has 13 residues. V lost 3 bases and J lost 0, with 4 bases in between. In germline, CDR1 is LNHDA, CDR2 SQIVND (reference sequence). CDR3 nucleotide sequence: TGTGCCAGTAGTATCGCTAGCACAGATACGCAGTATTTT. Translation gives CASSIASTDTQYF.